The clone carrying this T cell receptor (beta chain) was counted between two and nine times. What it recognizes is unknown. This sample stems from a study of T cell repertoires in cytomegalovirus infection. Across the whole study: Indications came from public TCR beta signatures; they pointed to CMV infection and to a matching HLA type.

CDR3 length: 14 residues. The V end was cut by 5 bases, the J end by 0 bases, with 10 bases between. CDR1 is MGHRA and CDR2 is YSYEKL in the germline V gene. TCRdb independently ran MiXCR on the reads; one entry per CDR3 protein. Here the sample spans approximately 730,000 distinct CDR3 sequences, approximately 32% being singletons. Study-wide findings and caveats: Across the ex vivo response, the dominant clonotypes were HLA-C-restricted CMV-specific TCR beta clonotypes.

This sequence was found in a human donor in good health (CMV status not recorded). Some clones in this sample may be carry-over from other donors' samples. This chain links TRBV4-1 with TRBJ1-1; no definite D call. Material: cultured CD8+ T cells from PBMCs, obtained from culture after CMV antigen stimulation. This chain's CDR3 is CASSSERLNTEAFF. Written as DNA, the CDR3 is TGCGCCAGCAGCAGTGAACGGTTGAACACTGAAGCTTTCTTT.